These T cell receptor beta chains were read from a single sample in a study of CD8+ T cells in alopecia areata. Assay used: immunoSEQ multiplex PCR; TCRdb lists only in-frame clones, some missing. In the table there are about 120,000 clones, 50% to 55% of which are singletons. Specimen: CD4+ T cells sorted from blood, collected at week 4, from a patient treated with tofacitinib. The receptors were sampled from a human donor with alopecia areata. CDR3s include the opening cysteine and the closing phenylalanine or tryptophan. The order of the fields is J gene, D gene, V gene, clone size, CDR3 protein, CDR3 DNA. The D gene is left open where the match is weak. Expanded clones get a size class; other rows say once, few or many, or leave the size out.

J gene: TRBJ2-3; D gene: NA; V gene: TRBV30; clone size: NA; CDR3 protein: CAWSYGRLTDTQYF; CDR3 DNA: TGTGCCTGGAGTTACGGGCGTCTGACAGATACGCAGTATTTT
J gene: TRBJ2-1; D gene: NA; V gene: TRBV29-1; clone size: NA; CDR3 protein: CSCGTMHEQFF; CDR3 DNA: TGCAGCTGCGGGACAATGCATGAGCAGTTCTTC
J gene: TRBJ2-7; D gene: NA; V gene: TRBV6-1; clone size: few; CDR3 protein: CASRTATDDYYEQYF; CDR3 DNA: TGTGCCAGCAGGACCGCCACCGACGACTACTACGAGCAGTACTTC
J gene: TRBJ2-1; D gene: TRBD2; V gene: TRBV7-9; clone size: NA; CDR3 protein: CASSLGGLAGEQFF; CDR3 DNA: TGTGCCAGCAGCTTAGGTGGACTAGCGGGGGAGCAGTTCTTC
J gene: TRBJ1-1; D gene: NA; V gene: TRBV30; clone size: NA; CDR3 protein: CAWIRWGEAFF; CDR3 DNA: TGTGCCTGGATCAGATGGGGTGAAGCTTTCTTT
J gene: TRBJ1-5; D gene: NA; V gene: TRBV19; clone size: few; CDR3 protein: CASSATGTRSNQPQHF; CDR3 DNA: TGTGCCAGTAGTGCGACCGGGACGCGAAGCAATCAGCCCCAGCATTTT
J gene: TRBJ2-3; D gene: TRBD1; V gene: TRBV4-1; clone size: NA; CDR3 protein: CASSQVFYGTGGTDTQYF; CDR3 DNA: TGCGCCAGCAGCCAAGTTTTTTATGGGACAGGGGGTACAGATACGCAGTATTTT
J gene: TRBJ1-1; D gene: NA; V gene: TRBV29-1; clone size: NA; CDR3 protein: CSATVGNTEAFF; CDR3 DNA: TGCAGCGCTACAGTGGGGAACACTGAAGCTTTCTTT
J gene: TRBJ1-2; D gene: TRBD1; V gene: TRBV13; clone size: few; CDR3 protein: CASSFRDRVYGYTF; CDR3 DNA: TGTGCCAGCAGCTTCCGGGACAGAGTCTATGGCTACACCTTC
J gene: TRBJ2-3; D gene: NA; V gene: TRBV10-3; clone size: few; CDR3 protein: CAISGTDASTDTQYF; CDR3 DNA: TGTGCCATCAGTGGGACAGACGCTAGCACAGATACGCAGTATTTT
J gene: TRBJ2-5; D gene: TRBD2; V gene: TRBV30; clone size: NA; CDR3 protein: CAWSSPTSVQETQYF; CDR3 DNA: TGTGCCTGGAGTTCTCCCACTAGCGTACAAGAGACCCAGTACTTC
J gene: TRBJ1-1; D gene: TRBD1; V gene: TRBV7-2; clone size: NA; CDR3 protein: CASSKDRATEAFF; CDR3 DNA: TGTGCCAGCAGTAAAGACAGGGCCACTGAAGCTTTCTTT
J gene: TRBJ2-5; D gene: NA; V gene: TRBV7-9; clone size: NA; CDR3 protein: CASSLGYQQETQYF; CDR3 DNA: TGTGCCAGCAGCTTGGGGTATCAACAAGAGACCCAGTACTTC
J gene: TRBJ1-2; D gene: NA; V gene: TRBV4-2; clone size: once; CDR3 protein: CASSPKGGLEGGYTF; CDR3 DNA: TGTGCCAGCAGCCCCAAGGGGGGGCTTGAGGGAGGCTACACCTTC
J gene: TRBJ1-2; D gene: TRBD1; V gene: TRBV7-3; clone size: NA; CDR3 protein: CASSLTGQGEGGYTF; CDR3 DNA: TGTGCCAGCAGCTTAACGGGCCAGGGGGAGGGTGGCTACACCTTC
J gene: TRBJ2-3; D gene: TRBD2; V gene: TRBV30; clone size: NA; CDR3 protein: CAWSAGLLTDTQYF; CDR3 DNA: TGTGCCTGGAGTGCGGGACTACTCACCGATACGCAGTATTTT
J gene: TRBJ1-5; D gene: NA; V gene: TRBV30; clone size: once; CDR3 protein: CAWEGGAGQPQHF; CDR3 DNA: TGTGCCTGGGAAGGGGGGGCTGGGCAGCCCCAGCATTTT
J gene: TRBJ2-7; D gene: TRBD1; V gene: TRBV4-1; clone size: NA; CDR3 protein: CASSQGSTGATYEQYF; CDR3 DNA: TGCGCCAGCAGCCAAGGTTCCACAGGGGCGACGTACGAGCAGTACTTC
J gene: TRBJ2-1; D gene: NA; V gene: TRBV4-1; clone size: few; CDR3 protein: CASSHHLGTKHQRNEQFF; CDR3 DNA: TGCGCCAGCAGCCACCACCTCGGGACCAAACACCAACGGAATGAGCAGTTCTTC
J gene: TRBJ1-1; D gene: NA; V gene: TRBV29-1; clone size: NA; CDR3 protein: CSVDDKNLGTEAFF; CDR3 DNA: TGCAGCGTTGATGATAAAAACCTGGGCACTGAAGCTTTCTTT
J gene: TRBJ2-2; D gene: NA; V gene: TRBV29-1; clone size: NA; CDR3 protein: CSVEAVRAGRTGELFF; CDR3 DNA: TGCAGCGTTGAAGCCGTCAGGGCGGGGCGCACCGGGGAGCTGTTTTTT
J gene: TRBJ2-1; D gene: TRBD2; V gene: TRBV12-5; clone size: NA; CDR3 protein: CASGLTGTSGSKSYNEQFF; CDR3 DNA: TGTGCTAGTGGGCTTACCGGGACTAGCGGGAGTAAGTCCTACAATGAGCAGTTCTTC
J gene: TRBJ2-3; D gene: TRBD1; V gene: TRBV7-9; clone size: NA; CDR3 protein: CASSWDSSTDTQYF; CDR3 DNA: TGTGCCAGCAGCTGGGACAGCTCCACAGATACGCAGTATTTT
J gene: TRBJ1-1; D gene: NA; V gene: TRBV6-5; clone size: NA; CDR3 protein: CASSYSQNTEAFF; CDR3 DNA: TGTGCCAGCAGTTACAGCCAGAACACTGAAGCTTTCTTT
J gene: TRBJ1-1; D gene: TRBD1; V gene: TRBV14; clone size: NA; CDR3 protein: CASSLWTGNTEAFF; CDR3 DNA: TGTGCCAGCAGCTTATGGACAGGGAACACTGAAGCTTTCTTT
J gene: TRBJ1-5; D gene: NA; V gene: TRBV10-3; clone size: few; CDR3 protein: CAISEKPWGQPQHF; CDR3 DNA: TGTGCCATCAGTGAAAAGCCCTGGGGTCAGCCCCAGCATTTT
J gene: TRBJ2-3; D gene: TRBD2; V gene: TRBV29-1; clone size: few; CDR3 protein: CSGTLLAGVADTQYF; CDR3 DNA: TGCAGCGGCACCCTTCTAGCGGGGGTGGCAGATACGCAGTATTTT
J gene: TRBJ2-7; D gene: TRBD1; V gene: TRBV25-1; clone size: few; CDR3 protein: CASSESDRGSNEQYF; CDR3 DNA: TGTGCCAGCAGTGAATCTGACAGGGGGTCGAACGAGCAGTACTTC
J gene: TRBJ2-1; D gene: TRBD1; V gene: TRBV29-1; clone size: few; CDR3 protein: CSVKTRDSNNEQFF; CDR3 DNA: TGCAGCGTTAAGACTCGGGACAGCAACAATGAGCAGTTCTTC
J gene: TRBJ1-4; D gene: NA; V gene: TRBV7-9; clone size: NA; CDR3 protein: CASSPGNF; CDR3 DNA: TGTGCCAGCAGCCCGGGGAATTTT
J gene: TRBJ2-3; D gene: TRBD2; V gene: TRBV4-2; clone size: NA; CDR3 protein: CASSLQRGNTDTQYF; CDR3 DNA: TGTGCCAGCAGCCTGCAGCGGGGAAACACAGATACGCAGTATTTT
J gene: TRBJ1-2; D gene: NA; V gene: TRBV27; clone size: few; CDR3 protein: CASSPGPPINGYTF; CDR3 DNA: TGTGCCAGCAGTCCGGGACCGCCGATCAATGGCTACACCTTC
J gene: TRBJ2-3; D gene: NA; V gene: TRBV30; clone size: few; CDR3 protein: CAWKSGTDTQYF; CDR3 DNA: TGTGCCTGGAAGTCAGGGACAGATACGCAGTATTTT
J gene: TRBJ2-5; D gene: TRBD1; V gene: TRBV30; clone size: few; CDR3 protein: CAWSFLRGQNHGETQYF; CDR3 DNA: TGTGCCTGGAGTTTCTTGAGGGGACAGAACCACGGGGAGACCCAGTACTTC
J gene: TRBJ2-1; D gene: NA; V gene: TRBV12-5; clone size: NA; CDR3 protein: CASGFGGIYNEQFF; CDR3 DNA: TGTGCTAGTGGTTTCGGCGGGATCTACAATGAGCAGTTCTTC
J gene: TRBJ1-2; D gene: TRBD1; V gene: TRBV30; clone size: once; CDR3 protein: CAWVRTGHGYTF; CDR3 DNA: TGTGCCTGGGTAAGGACAGGCCATGGCTACACCTTC
J gene: TRBJ1-1; D gene: NA; V gene: TRBV29-1; clone size: few; CDR3 protein: CSVGPGLNTEAFF; CDR3 DNA: TGCAGCGTTGGTCCGGGGCTGAACACTGAAGCTTTCTTT
J gene: TRBJ2-7; D gene: NA; V gene: TRBV7-6; clone size: NA; CDR3 protein: CASSLGEDSSYEQYF; CDR3 DNA: TGTGCCAGCAGCTTAGGGGAGGATAGCTCCTACGAGCAGTACTTC
J gene: TRBJ2-5; D gene: NA; V gene: TRBV2; clone size: NA; CDR3 protein: CASSVEETQYF; CDR3 DNA: TGTGCCAGCAGTGTGGAAGAGACCCAGTACTTC
J gene: TRBJ1-1; D gene: NA; V gene: TRBV18; clone size: few; CDR3 protein: CASDMGVGTEAFF; CDR3 DNA: TGTGCCAGTGACATGGGGGTCGGCACTGAAGCTTTCTTT
J gene: TRBJ2-7; D gene: TRBD1; V gene: TRBV29-1; clone size: few; CDR3 protein: CSVEGDRGREQYF; CDR3 DNA: TGCAGCGTTGAAGGGGACAGGGGGCGCGAGCAGTACTTC
J gene: TRBJ1-2; D gene: NA; V gene: TRBV6-5; clone size: few; CDR3 protein: CASSFQGDYGYTF; CDR3 DNA: TGTGCCAGCAGTTTCCAGGGCGACTATGGCTACACCTTC
J gene: TRBJ2-7; D gene: TRBD2; V gene: TRBV7-3; clone size: NA; CDR3 protein: CASSSGLGGGEQYF; CDR3 DNA: TGTGCCAGCAGCTCAGGACTAGGTGGGGGCGAGCAGTACTTC
J gene: TRBJ1-1; D gene: NA; V gene: TRBV29-1; clone size: NA; CDR3 protein: CSADRNTEAFF; CDR3 DNA: TGCAGCGCGGACAGGAACACTGAAGCTTTCTTT
J gene: TRBJ2-1; D gene: NA; V gene: TRBV4-1; clone size: NA; CDR3 protein: CASSQVAGEQFF; CDR3 DNA: TGCGCCAGCAGCCAAGTAGCTGGAGAGCAGTTCTTC
J gene: TRBJ1-1; D gene: NA; V gene: TRBV29-1; clone size: NA; CDR3 protein: CSVEGVGAFTEAFF; CDR3 DNA: TGCAGCGTTGAAGGAGTAGGGGCCTTCACTGAAGCTTTCTTT
J gene: TRBJ1-2; D gene: NA; V gene: TRBV5-1; clone size: NA; CDR3 protein: CASSLGQNEIYGYTF; CDR3 DNA: TGCGCCAGCAGCTTGGGGCAGAACGAAATCTATGGCTACACCTTC
J gene: TRBJ1-1; D gene: NA; V gene: TRBV7-3; clone size: NA; CDR3 protein: CASSLTSNTEAFF; CDR3 DNA: TGTGCCAGCAGTTTGACATCGAACACTGAAGCTTTCTTT
J gene: TRBJ2-5; D gene: NA; V gene: TRBV7-6; clone size: NA; CDR3 protein: CASSSYQETQYF; CDR3 DNA: TGTGCCAGCAGCTCGTACCAAGAGACCCAGTACTTC
J gene: TRBJ2-7; D gene: NA; V gene: TRBV5-1; clone size: few; CDR3 protein: CASSLSGYSYEQYF; CDR3 DNA: TGCGCCAGCAGCTTGTCCGGCTATTCCTACGAGCAGTACTTC